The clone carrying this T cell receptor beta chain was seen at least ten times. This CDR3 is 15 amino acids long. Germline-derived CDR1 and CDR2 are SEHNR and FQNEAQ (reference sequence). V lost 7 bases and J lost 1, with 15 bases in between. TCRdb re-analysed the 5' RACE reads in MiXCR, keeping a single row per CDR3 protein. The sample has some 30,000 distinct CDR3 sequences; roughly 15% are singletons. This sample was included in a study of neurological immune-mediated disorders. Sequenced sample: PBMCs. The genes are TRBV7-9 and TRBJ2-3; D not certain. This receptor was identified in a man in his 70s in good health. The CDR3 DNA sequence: TGTGCCAGCACCCTCGGTGGAGTCGGCACAGATACGCAGTATTTT. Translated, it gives CASTLGGVGTDTQYF. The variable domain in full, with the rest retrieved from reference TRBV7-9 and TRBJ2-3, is DTGVSQNPRHKITKRGQNVTFRCDPISEHNRLYWYRQTLGQGPEFLTYFQNEAQLEKSRLLSDRFSAERPKGSFSTLEIQRTEQGDSAMYLCASTLGGVGTDTQYFGPGTRLTVL.